The entry that follows covers one T cell receptor (beta chain) sequence. Antigen: not known. Researchers ran the PCR with 60 Vbeta and 13 Jbeta primers. Assay: immunoSEQ multiplex PCR; the TCRdb copy retains only in-frame clones and omits some. Of approximately 210,000 clones detected, 70% to 90% appear once; the ten largest clones hold under 2%. The germline V gene encodes CDR1 LNHDA and CDR2 SQIVND (reference sequence). The CDR3 is made up of 12 amino acids. V was clipped by 6 bases and J by 6 bases, with 8 bases between them. This specimen comes from a study of cytomegalovirus exposure and HLA in healthy donors. Findings of the study overall: A highly shared variant cluster was judged a likely technical artifact. An analysis that was carried out later associated 16,951 TCR beta sequences with HLA alleles at 0.05 false discovery rate.

Sequencing was carried out using PBMCs. The chain carries TRBV19 and TRBJ2-2; no clear D gene. The origin of this receptor is a woman aged 18-30 years in good health and CMV-seronegative. CDR3 loop: CASRALPGELFF. The CDR3 DNA reads as TGTGCCAGTAGGGCCCTGCCCGGGGAGCTGTTTTTT.